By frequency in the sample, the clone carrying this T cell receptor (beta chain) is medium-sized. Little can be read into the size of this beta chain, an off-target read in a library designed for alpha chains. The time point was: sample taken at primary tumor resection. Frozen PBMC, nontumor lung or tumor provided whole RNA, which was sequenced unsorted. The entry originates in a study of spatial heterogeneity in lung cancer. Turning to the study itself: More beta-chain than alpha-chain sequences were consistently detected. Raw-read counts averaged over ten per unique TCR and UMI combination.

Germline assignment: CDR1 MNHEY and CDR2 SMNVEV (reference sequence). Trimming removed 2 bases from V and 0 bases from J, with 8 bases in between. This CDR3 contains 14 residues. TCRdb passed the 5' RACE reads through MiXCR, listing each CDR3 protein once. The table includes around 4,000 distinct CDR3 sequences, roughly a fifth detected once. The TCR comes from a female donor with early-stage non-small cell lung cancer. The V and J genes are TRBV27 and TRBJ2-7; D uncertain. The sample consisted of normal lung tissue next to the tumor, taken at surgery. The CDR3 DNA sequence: TGTGCCAGCAGTTTAAATTGGGACTCCTACGAGCAGTACTTC. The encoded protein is CASSLNWDSYEQYF.